The 14 T cell receptor beta chains in this list originate from one sample, sequenced in a study of shared clonotypes between healthy human individuals. Clones were sequenced by immunoSEQ multiplex PCR, and TCRdb holds only the in-frame ones, with some missing. The sample has about 2.1 million clones, approximately 94% seen once. In the naive CD8 group, cells lacked CD45RO and were positively selected for CCR7, so terminally differentiated effector memory CD45RA+ cells were left out. The sample was naive CD8+ T cells from PBMCs. The receptors stem from a man aged 18-30 years in good health. Some clones in this sample may be carry-over from other donors' samples.

The rearrangement joins TRBV18 to TRBJ2-7, with 12 bases that match TRBD2. The CDR3 extends over 18 amino acids. Germline lookup yields CDR1 KGHSH and CDR2 LQKENI. V lost 3 bases to trimming and J lost 2 bases; unmatched junction nucleotides: 11. CDR3 region: CASSPTTRLAGEPYEQYF. The CDR3 region has the DNA TGTGCCAGCTCACCGACTACTAGACTAGCGGGAGAACCCTACGAGCAGTACTTC.

The sample holds one count of this clone. This chain joins TRBV19 and TRBJ2-1; 12 bases fit TRBD2. The CDR3 covers 15 residues. The ends lost 5 bases at V and 8 bases at J; junction bases unmatched: 7. Germline lookup yields CDR1 LNHDA and CDR2 SQIVND (reference sequence). Written as DNA, the CDR3 is TGTGCCAGTAGTCTAGCGGGAGGGCCCACCCATGAGCAGTTCTTC. Protein product: CASSLAGGPTHEQFF. Looking up the rest from reference TRBV19 and TRBJ2-1 gives the full variable domain: DGGITQSPKYLFRKEGQNVTLSCEQNLNHDAMYWYRQDPGQGLRLIYYSQIVNDFQKGDIAEGYSVSREKKESFPLTVTSAQKNPTAFYLCASSLAGGPTHEQFFGPGTRLTVL.

The chain uses TRBV27 and TRBJ1-2; 9 positions agree with TRBD1. Germline trimming cut 6 bases from V and 4 bases from J; bases unmatched to any gene: 3. The CDR3 extends over 13 amino acids. Germline CDR1 reads MNHEY; CDR2 reads SMNVEV (reference sequence). CDR3 region: CASSRTGAYGYTF. The CDR3 DNA reads TGTGCCAGCAGCCGGACAGGGGCCTATGGCTACACCTTC.

CDR3 sequence reads: CASSFILREGLETQYF. The CDR3 DNA reads TGTGCCAGCAGCTTTATTCTGCGGGAGGGCCTGGAGACCCAGTACTTC. The V call is TRBV7-9, the J call TRBJ2-5; 9 nucleotides line up with TRBD2. V shed 3 bases, J shed 5 bases, and the junction held 10 bases outside the gene matches. The CDR3 has 16 amino acids. The germline gives CDR1 SEHNR, CDR2 FQNEAQ (reference sequence).

This clone has a single count. The gene calls are TRBV4-3 and TRBJ2-7; 11 bases line up with TRBD2. The J segment lost 5 bases and the V segment lost 3 bases, leaving 6 bases of the junction unmatched. The CDR3 has 15 amino acids. Looked up from germline, CDR1 is LGHNA and CDR2 is YSLEER. CDR3 nucleotides: TGCGCCAGCAGCCAGGTAGCGGGAGGGCGCGACGAGCAGTACTTC. This encodes CASSQVAGGRDEQYF.

On this clone: Distinct nucleotide sequences in the sample also encode this CDR3. The V call is TRBV5-4, the J call TRBJ2-7; the D gene is possibly TRBD1 (6 bases). Germline CDR1 reads SGHNT; CDR2 reads YYREEE (reference sequence). The CDR3 length is 13 residues. Trimming cost V 0 bases and J 5 bases, with 9 bases left between them. DNA of the CDR3: TGTGCCAGCAGCTTGGCAGGGGCCGACGAGCAGTACTTC. Its translation is CASSLAGADEQYF.

This chain joins TRBV7-8 and TRBJ2-1; a weak D match, TRBD2 (6 bases). Germline V gene lookup returns CDR1 SGHVS and CDR2 FQNEAQ. V was shortened by 4 bases and J by 6 bases, with 16 bases between the two germline ends. This CDR3 has 15 amino acids. The DNA for the CDR3 is TGTGCCAGCAGCTCCCCCGGGACTTGGGGCAATGAGCAGTTCTTC. Residues: CASSSPGTWGNEQFF.

In this sample, this clone turned up once. This chain uses TRBV11-1 with TRBJ2-3, with a weak D call TRBD2 (6 bases). Trimming removed 4 bases from V and 1 base from J, with 12 bases in between. The germline V gene encodes CDR1 SGHAT and CDR2 FQDESV (reference sequence). CDR3 length: 15 amino acids. CDR3 sequence: CASSSWRGRTDTQYF. CDR3 bases: TGTGCCAGCAGCTCGTGGCGGGGTCGCACAGATACGCAGTATTTT.

The chain couples TRBV7-3 to TRBJ2-1; 8 positions agree with TRBD2. This CDR3 has 17 residues. The V gene end was trimmed by 4 bases and the J gene end by 8 bases; junction bases not matched to a gene: 16. CDR1 SGHTA and CDR2 FQGTGA come from the germline V gene. The DNA for the CDR3 is TGTGCCAGCAGCTCCACCGCCATCCCGGGGGGGGGTGATGAGCAGTTCTTC. Translating gives CASSSTAIPGGGDEQFF.

The rearrangement links TRBV4-3 to TRBJ2-2, with D tentatively TRBD1 (5 bases). The CDR3 runs 18 residues. The V gene's germline CDR1 is LGHNA and CDR2 YSLEER. V dropped 0 bases and J dropped 1 base, with 15 bases sitting between them. The CDR3 bases are TGCGCCAGCAGCCAAGATGGCCCCAGGGTCCAGAACACCGGGGAGCTGTTTTTT. Residues: CASSQDGPRVQNTGELFF.

The rearrangement uses TRBV6-6 and TRBJ1-3; D ambiguous. In germline, CDR1 is MNHNY, CDR2 SVGAGI (reference sequence). Trimming left V 5 bases short and J 11 bases short, with 10 bases between. The CDR3 is made up of 11 amino acids. The CDR3 loop is CASSRHRAIYF. The CDR3 DNA sequence: TGTGCCAGCAGTCGTCACCGGGCCATATATTTT.

This clone was counted a few times. The rearrangement links TRBV9 to TRBJ1-1, with unresolved D. CDR3 length: 14 amino acids. The germline V gene has CDR1 SGDLS and CDR2 YYNGEE. The V gene lost 3 bases and the J gene lost 5 bases, with 14 bases spanning the gap. CDR3 sequence: CASSGGILGTEAFF. CDR3 bases: TGTGCCAGCAGCGGCGGAATATTAGGAACTGAAGCTTTCTTT.

CDR3 region: CASSIRGDRVRPQHF. CDR3 nucleotides: TGTGCCAGTAGTATAAGAGGGGACAGGGTAAGGCCCCAGCATTTT. V and J are TRBV19 and TRBJ1-5; TRBD1 agrees at 9 bases. V gave up 2 bases and J gave up 9 bases; unmatched junction bases: 8. The CDR3 has 15 residues. In germline, CDR1 is LNHDA, CDR2 SQIVND (reference sequence).

This chain uses TRBV10-3 with TRBJ2-5; TRBD1 agrees at 7 bases. With the DNA end fitting TRBJ2-7 better, the J assignment may be wrong. Germline CDR1 is ENHRY and CDR2 is SYGVKD. This CDR3 has 14 residues. The CDR3 region is CAISEPTGIHEQYF. The CDR3 coding sequence is TGTGCCATCAGTGAGCCGACAGGGATCCACGAGCAGTACTTC.